This T cell receptor (beta chain) is drawn from a study of brain metastases from non-small cell lung cancer. Points from the study as a whole: Metastases had sparse T cells but largely shared repertoires with primaries. In over 55% of brain metastases, T-cell clones were expanded compared with matched primary tumors.

The CDR3 extends over 13 amino acids. Unmatched junction bases numbered 6, after V lost 3 bases and J lost 8 bases. Details on this clone: Its specificity is not known.

Data came from immunoSEQ multiplex PCR; TCRdb stores just in-frame clones and leaves some out. Of about 2,700 clones in the sample, 70% to 85% are singletons; the top ten hold 4.9%. The specimen was primary lung tumor tissue. The sequence came from a donor at least 40 years old with non-small cell lung cancer. V is TRBV12-3 or TRBV12-4 and J is TRBJ1-1, with 7 bases lining up with TRBD1. The CDR3 is CASSFGGGSEAFF. Here the CDR3 DNA reads TGTGCCAGCAGTTTCGGAGGGGGCTCCGAAGCTTTCTTT.